The entry below gives a single TCR beta chain sequence along with its context. The data belong to a study of blood T cell repertoires in COVID-19. Study background: The cDNA or gDNA used as material had been derived from T cells, B-cell-depleted T cells, or PBMCs.

Participants came from roughly 25 US areas, aged roughly 18 to 90 years. The data were produced by immunoSEQ multiplex PCR, yet TCRdb's version contains in-frame clones alone and is incomplete. The sample contains over 200,000 clones, 86% of which appear only once. Trimming at V came to 0 bases and at J to 6 bases, leaving 9 bases not matched to a gene. CDR3 length: 16 amino acids. Per germline, CDR1 SGHRS and CDR2 YFSETQ. What was sequenced was PBMCs or T cells enriched from blood (not recorded which). This chain uses TRBV5-1 with TRBJ2-1, with 7 positions matching TRBD2. This receptor was identified in a man aged 18 to 35 who had recovered from COVID-19. In DNA form, the CDR3 reads TGCGCCAGCAGCTTGGGAGGGGAGGGAGCGGGCAATGAGCAGTTCTTC. Translation: CASSLGGEGAGNEQFF.